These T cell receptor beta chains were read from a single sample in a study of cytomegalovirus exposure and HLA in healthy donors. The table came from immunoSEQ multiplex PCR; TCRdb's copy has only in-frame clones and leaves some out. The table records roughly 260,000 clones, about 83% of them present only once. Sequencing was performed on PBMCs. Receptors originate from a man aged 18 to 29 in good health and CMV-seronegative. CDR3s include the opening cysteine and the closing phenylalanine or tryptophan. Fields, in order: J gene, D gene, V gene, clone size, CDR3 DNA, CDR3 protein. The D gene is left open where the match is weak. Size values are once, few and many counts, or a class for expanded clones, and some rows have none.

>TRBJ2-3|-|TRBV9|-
TGTGCCAGCAGCGTAGGGACACCGAGCACAGATACGCAGTATTTT
CASSVGTPSTDTQYF
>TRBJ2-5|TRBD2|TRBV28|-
TGTGCCAGCAGTTTTTTGACTAGCGGTCAAGAGACCCAGTACTTC
CASSFLTSGQETQYF
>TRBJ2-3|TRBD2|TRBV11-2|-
TGTGCCAGCAGCTTTTCTAGCGGGAGTTCAACCACAACGCAGTATTTT
CASSFSSGSSTTTQYF
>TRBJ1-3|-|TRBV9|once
TGTGCCAGCAGCGGAGACCCGGGACAAGGAAACACCATATATTTT
CASSGDPGQGNTIYF
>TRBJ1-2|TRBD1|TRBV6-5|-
TGTGCCAGCAGCCCAGGGGGCGGGGGCTACACCTTC
CASSPGGGGYTF
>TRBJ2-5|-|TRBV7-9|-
TGTGCCAGCAGCTTAGGAGGGAAGGGAGAGACCCAGTACTTC
CASSLGGKGETQYF
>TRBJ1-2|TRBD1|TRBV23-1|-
TGCGCCAGCAGTCACCCCTCTCGACAGGGCTCCTATGGCTACACCTTC
CASSHPSRQGSYGYTF
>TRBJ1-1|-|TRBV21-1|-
TGTGCCAGCAGCAAAGTTAGGCGGGGTCCAGGTGAAGCTTTCTTT
CASSKVRRGPGEAFF
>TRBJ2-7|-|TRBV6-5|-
TGTGCCTCAAAAAGCCCGGCCTACGAGCAGTACTTC
CASKSPAYEQYF
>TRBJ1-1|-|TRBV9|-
TGTGCCAGCAGCGTAGGTAATGCAGGTGGTGAAGCTTTCTTT
CASSVGNAGGEAFF
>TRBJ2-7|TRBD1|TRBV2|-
TGTGCCAGCAGTGCCGGACAGGGGTTGGAGCAGTACTTC
CASSAGQGLEQYF
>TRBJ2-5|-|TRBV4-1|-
TGCGCCAGCAGCCAAGACCCAGGGCAAGAGACCCAGTACTTC
CASSQDPGQETQYF
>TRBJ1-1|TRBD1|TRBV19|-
TGTGCCAGTAGTAGCCTACAGGGGAGAGGAGCTTTCTTT
CASSSLQGRGAFF
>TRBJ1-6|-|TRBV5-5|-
TGTGCCAGCAGCTTTGGGCAGGGTAATTCACCCCTCCACTTT
CASSFGQGNSPLHF
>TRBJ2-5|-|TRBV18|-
TGTGCCAGCTCCGACACCCTCCAAGAGACCCAGTACTTC
CASSDTLQETQYF
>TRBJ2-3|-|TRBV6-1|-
TGTGCCAGCAGTGACGAGGCTCTCCGTACGGATACGCAGTATTTT
CASSDEALRTDTQYF
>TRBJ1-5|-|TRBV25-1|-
TGTGCCAGCAGTGTGAGTCCTGATCAGCCCCAGCATTTT
CASSVSPDQPQHF
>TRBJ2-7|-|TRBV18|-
TGTGCCAGCTCACCACCGGTTCACAACTACGAGCAGTACTTC
CASSPPVHNYEQYF
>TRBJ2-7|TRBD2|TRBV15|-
TGTGCCACCAGCAGAGCGGCGGGGGTGAACTACGAGCAGTACTTC
CATSRAAGVNYEQYF
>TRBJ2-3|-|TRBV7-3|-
TGTGCCAGCAGCTTAGATTCTACCACAGATACGCAGTATTTT
CASSLDSTTDTQYF
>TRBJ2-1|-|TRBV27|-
TGTGCCAGCAGTCTTATCGGTCTAGACTCCTACAATGAGCAGTTCTTC
CASSLIGLDSYNEQFF
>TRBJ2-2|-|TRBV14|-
TGTGCCAGCAGCCAAGCTTCCTTTACCGGGGAGCTGTTTTTT
CASSQASFTGELFF
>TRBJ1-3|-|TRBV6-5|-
TGTGCCAGCAGTTACTCTAGGGACACGGGAAACACCATATATTTT
CASSYSRDTGNTIYF
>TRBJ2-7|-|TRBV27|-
TGTGCCAGCAGTTTCAGTGGGGGCAACGAGCAGTACTTC
CASSFSGGNEQYF
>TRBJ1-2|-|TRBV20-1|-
TGCAGTGCTAGAGATCCCCGCCCAGGGTGGTTC
CSARDPRPGWF
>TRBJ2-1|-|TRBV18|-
TGTGCCAGCTCACCTGACAGCTCCTACAATGAGCAGTTCTTC
CASSPDSSYNEQFF
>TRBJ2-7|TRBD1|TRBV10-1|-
TGCGCCAGCAGTGAGGGGGGACAGGGGTCCTACGAGCAGTACTTC
CASSEGGQGSYEQYF
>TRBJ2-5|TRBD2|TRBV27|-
TGTGCCAGCAGTTTGGGGGGATTAGCGGGAGGCCCCGGAGGGGAGACCCAGTACTTC
CASSLGGLAGGPGGETQYF
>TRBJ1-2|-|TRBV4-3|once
TGCGCCAGCAGCCAAGATCGGGGGGGCTACACCTTC
CASSQDRGGYTF
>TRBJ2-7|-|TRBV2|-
TGTGCCAGTACCTACAGGGATGGGTCCTACGAGCAGTACTTC
CASTYRDGSYEQYF
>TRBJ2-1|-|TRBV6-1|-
TGTGCCAGCAGTGAACGACAGGCCCCCAATGAGCAGTTCTTC
CASSERQAPNEQFF